This T cell receptor (beta chain) is drawn from a study of blood T cell repertoires in COVID-19. Study overall: Both acute and convalescent COVID-19 samples were obtained from the United States, Italy and Spain.

Sequenced by immunoSEQ multiplex PCR; TCRdb stores in-frame clones only, minus some. The repertoire holds some 450,000 clones, with approximately 88% as singletons. The CDR3 has 17 amino acids. V was pared by 3 bases and J by 5 bases, with 13 bases of the junction left unmatched. Germline CDR1 MNHNS, CDR2 SASEGT. V and J are TRBV6-1 and TRBJ2-1, with 7 bases identical to TRBD1. The specimen was peripheral blood. The clonotype originates from a woman in her forties or fifties with COVID-19, enrolled during active disease. The CDR3 DNA reads TGTGCCAGCAGTGACATGGGAACGGGACAGTTCAACAATGAGCAGTTCTTC. Protein sequence: CASSDMGTGQFNNEQFF.